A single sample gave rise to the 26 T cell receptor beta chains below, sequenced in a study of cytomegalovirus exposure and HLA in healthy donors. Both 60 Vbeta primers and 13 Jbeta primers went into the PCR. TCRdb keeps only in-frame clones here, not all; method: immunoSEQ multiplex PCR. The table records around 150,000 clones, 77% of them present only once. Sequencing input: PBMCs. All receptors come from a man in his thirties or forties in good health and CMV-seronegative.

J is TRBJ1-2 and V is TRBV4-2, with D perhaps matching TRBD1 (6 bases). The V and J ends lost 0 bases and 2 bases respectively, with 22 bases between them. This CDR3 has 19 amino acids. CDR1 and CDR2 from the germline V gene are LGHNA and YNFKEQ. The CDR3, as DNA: TGTGCCAGCAGCCAAGATCGTCCCCGCTGGGGACAAGGAAACTATGGCTACACCTTC. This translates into CASSQDRPRWGQGNYGYTF.

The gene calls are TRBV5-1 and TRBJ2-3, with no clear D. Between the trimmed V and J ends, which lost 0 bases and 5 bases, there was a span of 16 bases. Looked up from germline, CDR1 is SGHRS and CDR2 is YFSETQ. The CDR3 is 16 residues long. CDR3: CASSLGATRMEDTQYF. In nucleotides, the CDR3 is TGCGCCAGCAGCTTGGGAGCGACCCGAATGGAAGATACGCAGTATTTT.

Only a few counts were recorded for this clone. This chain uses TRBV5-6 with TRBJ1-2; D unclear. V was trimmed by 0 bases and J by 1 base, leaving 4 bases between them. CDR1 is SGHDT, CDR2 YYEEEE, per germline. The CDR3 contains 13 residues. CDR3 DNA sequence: TGTGCCAGCAGCTTGGACAGTAACTATGGCTACACCTTC. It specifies CASSLDSNYGYTF.

Here the CDR3 reads CASSGGLAGYNEQFF. Here the CDR3 DNA reads TGTGCCAGCAGCGGGGGACTAGCGGGTTACAATGAGCAGTTCTTC. The J gene is TRBJ2-1, the V gene TRBV5-5, with 12 bases matching TRBD2. Germline V gene data show CDR1 as SGHKS and CDR2 as YYEKEE (reference sequence). The V segment lost 4 bases and the J segment 4 bases; nucleotides outside the gene matches: 3. The CDR3 runs to 15 residues.

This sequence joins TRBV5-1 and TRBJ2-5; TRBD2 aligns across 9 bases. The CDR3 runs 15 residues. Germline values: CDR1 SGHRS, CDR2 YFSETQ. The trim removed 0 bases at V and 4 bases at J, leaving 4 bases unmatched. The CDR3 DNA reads TGCGCCAGCAGCTTGGGTGTTAGCGGGAGAGAGACCCAGTACTTC. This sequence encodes CASSLGVSGRETQYF. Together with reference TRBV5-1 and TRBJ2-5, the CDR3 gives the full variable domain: KAGVTQTPRYLIKTRGQQVTLSCSPISGHRSVSWYQQTPGQGLQFLFEYFSETQRNKGNFPGRFSGRQFSNSRSEMNVSTLELGDSALYLCASSLGVSGRETQYFGPGTRLLVL.

CDR3 DNA sequence: TGTGCCTGGAGTTCGGGCAGGGGGTTAGAGACCCAGTACTTC. Translated: CAWSSGRGLETQYF. The chain links TRBV30 to TRBJ2-5; TRBD1 agrees at 7 bases. There are 14 residues in the CDR3. With V trimmed by 2 bases and J by 4 bases, 7 bases remained unmatched. Germline lookup yields CDR1 GTSNPN and CDR2 SVGIG (reference sequence).

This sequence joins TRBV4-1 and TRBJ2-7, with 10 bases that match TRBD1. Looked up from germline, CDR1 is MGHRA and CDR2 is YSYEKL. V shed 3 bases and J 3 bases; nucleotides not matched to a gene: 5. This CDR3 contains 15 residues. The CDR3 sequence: CASSQGQGHSYEQYF. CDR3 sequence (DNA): TGCGCCAGCAGCCAGGGACAGGGGCATAGCTACGAGCAGTACTTC.

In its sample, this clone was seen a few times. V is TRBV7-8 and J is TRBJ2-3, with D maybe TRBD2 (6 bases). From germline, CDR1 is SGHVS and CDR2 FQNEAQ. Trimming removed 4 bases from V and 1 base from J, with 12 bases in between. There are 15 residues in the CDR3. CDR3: CASSSLPGGTDTQYF. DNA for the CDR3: TGTGCCAGCAGCTCGCTGCCGGGAGGCACAGATACGCAGTATTTT.

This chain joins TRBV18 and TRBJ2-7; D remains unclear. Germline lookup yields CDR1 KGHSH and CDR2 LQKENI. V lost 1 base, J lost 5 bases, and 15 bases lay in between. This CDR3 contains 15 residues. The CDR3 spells CASSPQEQIADEQYF. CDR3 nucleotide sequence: TGTGCCAGCTCACCACAGGAGCAGATCGCGGACGAGCAGTACTTC.

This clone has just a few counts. The CDR3 DNA sequence: TGTGCCAGCAGGGATAGCCTCTCCTACGAGCAGTACTTC. Amino acids: CASRDSLSYEQYF. The chain joins TRBV7-9 to TRBJ2-7, with D unresolved. Germline loops: CDR1 SEHNR, CDR2 FQNEAQ (reference sequence). The CDR3 contains 13 residues. V gave up 6 bases and J gave up 0 bases, with 9 bases separating them.

CDR3 nucleotides: TGTGCCTGGAGTGTAGGGACTTGGGAGCAGTACTTC. Translating gives CAWSVGTWEQYF. V is TRBV30 and J is TRBJ2-7, with D possibly being TRBD2 (6 bases). The V end was cut by 0 bases, the J end by 7 bases, with 10 bases between. This CDR3 comprises 12 residues. Germline CDR1 GTSNPN, CDR2 SVGIG (reference sequence).

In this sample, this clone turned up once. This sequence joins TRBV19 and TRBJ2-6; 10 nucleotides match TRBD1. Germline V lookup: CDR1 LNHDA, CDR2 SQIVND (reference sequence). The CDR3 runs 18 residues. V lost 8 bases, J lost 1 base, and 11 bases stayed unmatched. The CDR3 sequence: CASFRTGGFQSGANVLTF. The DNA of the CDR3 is TGTGCCAGTTTCCGGACAGGGGGGTTTCAATCTGGGGCCAACGTCCTGACTTTC.

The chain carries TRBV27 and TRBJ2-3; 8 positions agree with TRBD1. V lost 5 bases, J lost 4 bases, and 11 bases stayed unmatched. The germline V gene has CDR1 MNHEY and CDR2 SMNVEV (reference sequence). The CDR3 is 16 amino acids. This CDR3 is CASSLTKDRVADTQYF. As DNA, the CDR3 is TGTGCCAGCAGTCTAACTAAGGACAGGGTCGCAGATACGCAGTATTTT.

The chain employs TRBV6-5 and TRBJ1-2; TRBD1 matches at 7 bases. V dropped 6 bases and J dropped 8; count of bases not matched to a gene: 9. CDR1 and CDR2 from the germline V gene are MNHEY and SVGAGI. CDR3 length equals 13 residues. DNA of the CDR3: TGTGCCAGCAGCCAAGACAGGGTGGGAGGCTACACCTTC. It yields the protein CASSQDRVGGYTF.

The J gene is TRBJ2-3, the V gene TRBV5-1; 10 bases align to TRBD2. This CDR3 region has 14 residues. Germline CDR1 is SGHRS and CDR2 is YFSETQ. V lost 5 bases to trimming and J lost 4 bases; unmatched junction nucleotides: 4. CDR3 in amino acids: CASRRGTSADTQYF. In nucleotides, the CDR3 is TGCGCCAGCAGACGCGGGACTAGCGCAGATACGCAGTATTTT.

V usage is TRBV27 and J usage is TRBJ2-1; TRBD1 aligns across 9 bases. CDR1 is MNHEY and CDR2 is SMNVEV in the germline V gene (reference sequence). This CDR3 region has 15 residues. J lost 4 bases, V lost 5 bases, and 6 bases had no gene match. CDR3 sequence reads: CASSATGTGYNEQFF. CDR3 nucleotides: TGTGCCAGCAGTGCGACCGGGACAGGGTACAATGAGCAGTTCTTC.

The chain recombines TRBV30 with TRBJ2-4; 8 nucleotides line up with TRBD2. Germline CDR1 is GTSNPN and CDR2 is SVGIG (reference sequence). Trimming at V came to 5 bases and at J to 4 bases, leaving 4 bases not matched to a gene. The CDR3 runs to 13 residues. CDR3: CAWDGGGKNIQYF. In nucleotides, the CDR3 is TGTGCCTGGGACGGGGGGGGGAAAAACATTCAGTACTTC.

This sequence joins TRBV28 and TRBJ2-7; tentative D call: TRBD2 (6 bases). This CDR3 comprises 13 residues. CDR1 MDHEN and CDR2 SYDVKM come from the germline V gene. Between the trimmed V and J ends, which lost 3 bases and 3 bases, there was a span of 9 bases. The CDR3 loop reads CASSFWEVYEQYF. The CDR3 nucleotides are TGTGCCAGCAGTTTTTGGGAGGTCTACGAGCAGTACTTC.

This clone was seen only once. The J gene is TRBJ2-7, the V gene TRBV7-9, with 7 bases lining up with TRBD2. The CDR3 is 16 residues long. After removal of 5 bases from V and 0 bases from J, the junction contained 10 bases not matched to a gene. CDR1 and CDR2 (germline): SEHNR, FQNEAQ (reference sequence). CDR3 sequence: CASSAFGLADSYEQYF. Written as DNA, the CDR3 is TGTGCCAGCAGCGCATTCGGGCTAGCGGACTCCTACGAGCAGTACTTC.

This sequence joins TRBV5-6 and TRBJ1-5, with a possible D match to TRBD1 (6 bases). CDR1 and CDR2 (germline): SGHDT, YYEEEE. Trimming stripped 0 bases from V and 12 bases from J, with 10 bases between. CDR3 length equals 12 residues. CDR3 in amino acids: CASSLEGGSQHF. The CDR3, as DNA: TGTGCCAGCAGCTTGGAGGGGGGGAGCCAGCATTTT.

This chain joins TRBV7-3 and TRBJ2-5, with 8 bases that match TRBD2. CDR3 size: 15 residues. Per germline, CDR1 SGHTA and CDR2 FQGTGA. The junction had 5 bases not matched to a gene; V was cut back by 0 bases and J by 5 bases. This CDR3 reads CASSLTPASGETQYF. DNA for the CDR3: TGTGCCAGCAGCTTAACCCCGGCTAGCGGGGAGACCCAGTACTTC.

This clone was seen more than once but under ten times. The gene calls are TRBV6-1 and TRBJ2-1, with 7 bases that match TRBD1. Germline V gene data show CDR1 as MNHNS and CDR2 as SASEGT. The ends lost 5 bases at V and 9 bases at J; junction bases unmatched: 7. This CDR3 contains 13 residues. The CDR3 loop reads CASSQTGVGEQFF. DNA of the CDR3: TGTGCCAGCAGTCAAACAGGGGTCGGTGAGCAGTTCTTC.

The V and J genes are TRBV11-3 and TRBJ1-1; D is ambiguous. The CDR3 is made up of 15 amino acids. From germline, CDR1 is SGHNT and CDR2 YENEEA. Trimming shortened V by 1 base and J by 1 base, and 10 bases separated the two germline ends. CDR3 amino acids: CASSLGQDENTEAFF. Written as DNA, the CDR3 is TGTGCCAGCAGCTTAGGGCAGGATGAGAACACTGAAGCTTTCTTT. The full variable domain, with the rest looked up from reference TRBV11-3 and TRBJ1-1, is EAGVVQSPRYKIIEKKQPVAFWCNPISGHNTLYWYLQNLGQGPELLIRYENEEAVDDSQLPKDRFSAERLKGVDSTLKIQPAELGDSAVYLCASSLGQDENTEAFFGQGTRLTVV.

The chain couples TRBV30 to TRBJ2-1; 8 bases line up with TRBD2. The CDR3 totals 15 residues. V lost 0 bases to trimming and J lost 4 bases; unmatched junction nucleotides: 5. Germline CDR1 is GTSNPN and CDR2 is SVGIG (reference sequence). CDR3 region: CAWSVVSGRYNEQFF. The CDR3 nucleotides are TGTGCCTGGAGTGTGGTGAGCGGGAGATACAATGAGCAGTTCTTC.

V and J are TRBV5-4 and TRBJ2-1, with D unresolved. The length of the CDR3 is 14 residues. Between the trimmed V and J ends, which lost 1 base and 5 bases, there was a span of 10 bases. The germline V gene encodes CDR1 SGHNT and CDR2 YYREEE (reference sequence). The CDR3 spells CASSLPIQHNEQFF. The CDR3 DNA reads TGTGCCAGCAGCTTGCCCATACAGCACAATGAGCAGTTCTTC.

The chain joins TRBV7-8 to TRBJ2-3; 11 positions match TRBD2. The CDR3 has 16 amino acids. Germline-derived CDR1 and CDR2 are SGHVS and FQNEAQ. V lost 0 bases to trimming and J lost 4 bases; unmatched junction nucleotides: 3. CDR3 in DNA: TGTGCCAGCAGCTTAGCTGGGACTAGCGGTCCAGATACGCAGTATTTT. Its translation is CASSLAGTSGPDTQYF.